Sequencing of this T cell receptor (beta chain) was carried out in a study of blood T cell repertoires in COVID-19. Study details: Spain, Italy and the United States supplied samples that represented acute and convalescent COVID-19.

Recruitment covered about two dozen US areas and drew participants whose ages spanned about 18 to 100 years. Categorization into cohorts depended on clinical history that participants reported. Losses at the gene ends were 9 bases for V and 5 bases for J; bases not matched to a gene: 7. This CDR3 region has 14 residues. Germline CDR1 LNHDA, CDR2 SQIVND (reference sequence). Method: immunoSEQ multiplex PCR; TCRdb's copy keeps in-frame clones and lacks some. The data show fewer than 250,000 clones, roughly 90% seen once. The specimen was PBMCs or T cells enriched from blood (not recorded which). This chain uses TRBV19 with TRBJ1-5, with 10 bases fitting TRBD1. The sequence was obtained from a woman aged 25 to 39 with acute COVID-19. The CDR3 nucleotides are TGTGCCAGCCTGGGACAGGGGTTCCATCAGCCCCAGCATTTT. Amino acids: CASLGQGFHQPQHF.